The clone carrying this T cell receptor (beta chain) was counted many times. Antigen unknown. The CDR3 is made up of 15 amino acids. CDR1 is MNHEY, CDR2 SVGAGI, per germline. V gave up 6 bases and J gave up 3 bases; unmatched junction bases: 3. This entry belongs to a study of T-cell memory formation after mild COVID-19. Findings and caveats of the study: Within pre-infection memory, some responding clones were found, suggesting cross-reactive memory joined.

TCRdb redid the calling of the 5' RACE reads with MiXCR, one entry per CDR3 protein. This table holds just over 400,000 distinct CDR3 sequences, under 25% found once. Sequenced material: PBMCs or a T cell subset sorted from them (not recorded which). The clonotype originates from an adult woman who had mild COVID-19 (a few samples of this study predate the infection). Cell type and time point are not known. The chain joins TRBV6-5 to TRBJ2-7; 15 nucleotides line up with TRBD2. The CDR3 bases are TGTGCCAGCAGCACGGGACTAGCGGGGGGCTACGAGCAGTACTTC. Its protein is CASSTGLAGGYEQYF.